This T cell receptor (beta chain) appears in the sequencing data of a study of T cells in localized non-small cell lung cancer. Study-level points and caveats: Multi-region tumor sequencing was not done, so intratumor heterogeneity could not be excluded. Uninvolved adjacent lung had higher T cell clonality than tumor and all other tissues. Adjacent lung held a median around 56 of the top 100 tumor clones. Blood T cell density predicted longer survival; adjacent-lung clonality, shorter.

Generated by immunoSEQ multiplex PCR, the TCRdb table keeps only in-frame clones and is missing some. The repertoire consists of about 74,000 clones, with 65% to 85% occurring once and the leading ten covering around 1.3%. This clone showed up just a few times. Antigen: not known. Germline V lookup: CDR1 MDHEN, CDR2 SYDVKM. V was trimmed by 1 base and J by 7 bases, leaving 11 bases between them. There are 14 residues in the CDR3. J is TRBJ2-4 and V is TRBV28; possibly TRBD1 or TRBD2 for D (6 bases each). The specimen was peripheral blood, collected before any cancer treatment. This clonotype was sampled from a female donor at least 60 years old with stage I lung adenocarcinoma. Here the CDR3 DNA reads TGTGCCAGCAGTTTATATGGGGGGCACAACATTCAGTACTTC. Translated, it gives CASSLYGGHNIQYF.